This T cell receptor beta chain was documented in a study of blood T cell repertoires in COVID-19. CDR1 and CDR2 (germline): SGDLS, YYNGEE. The CDR3 loop spans 16 amino acids. V lost 0 bases and J lost 0, with 12 bases in between. Original handling: Cell counts per sample came from amplifying reference gene primers. Using immunoSEQ multiplex PCR, the repertoire was profiled, and TCRdb retains in-frame clones only, with some absent. Clone size and the V and J calls come from that table; the DNA yielded D and trimming. Of about 230,000 clones listed, over 70% are singletons. The rearrangement uses TRBV9 and TRBJ1-1; D remains unclear. The clonotype comes from a man aged 35 to 55 with acute or convalescent COVID-19. Sequencing was done on a sample of peripheral blood. CDR3 DNA: TGTGCCAGCAGCGTAGCTACTGGGCCCCTGAACACTGAAGCTTTCTTT. Translation: CASSVATGPLNTEAFF.